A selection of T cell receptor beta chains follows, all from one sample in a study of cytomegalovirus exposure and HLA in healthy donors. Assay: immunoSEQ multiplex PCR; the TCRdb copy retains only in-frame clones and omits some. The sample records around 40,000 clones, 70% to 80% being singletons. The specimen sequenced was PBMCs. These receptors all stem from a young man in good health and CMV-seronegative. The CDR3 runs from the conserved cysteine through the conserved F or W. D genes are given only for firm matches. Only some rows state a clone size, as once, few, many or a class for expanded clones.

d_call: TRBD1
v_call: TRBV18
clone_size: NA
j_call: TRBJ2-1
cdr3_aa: CASSDGQDGEQFF
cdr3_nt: TGTGCCAGCTCTGACGGACAGGACGGTGAGCAGTTCTTC

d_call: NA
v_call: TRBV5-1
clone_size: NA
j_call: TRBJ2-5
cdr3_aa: CASSLTPTRNQETQYF
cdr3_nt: TGCGCCAGCAGCTTGACCCCTACTAGAAACCAAGAGACCCAGTACTTC

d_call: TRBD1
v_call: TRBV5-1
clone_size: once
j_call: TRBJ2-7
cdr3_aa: CASSLSVVGQGGHEQYF
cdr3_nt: TGCGCCAGCAGCTTGAGCGTTGTTGGACAGGGGGGCCACGAGCAGTACTTC

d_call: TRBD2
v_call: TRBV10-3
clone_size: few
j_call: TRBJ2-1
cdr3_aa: CATSGGDEQFF
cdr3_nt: TGTGCCACTAGCGGGGGAGATGAGCAGTTCTTC

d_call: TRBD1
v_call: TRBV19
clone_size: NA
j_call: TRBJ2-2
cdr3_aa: CASMPGGKFMGELFF
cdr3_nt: TGTGCCAGTATGCCAGGGGGCAAATTTATGGGGGAGCTGTTTTTT

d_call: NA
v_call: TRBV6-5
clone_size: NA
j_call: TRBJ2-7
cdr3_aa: CASSVQESGEQYF
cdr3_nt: TGTGCCAGCAGTGTACAGGAGTCCGGCGAGCAGTACTTC

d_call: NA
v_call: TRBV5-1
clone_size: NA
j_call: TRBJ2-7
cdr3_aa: CASSFDSYEQYF
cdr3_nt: TGCGCCAGCAGCTTTGACAGCTACGAGCAGTACTTC

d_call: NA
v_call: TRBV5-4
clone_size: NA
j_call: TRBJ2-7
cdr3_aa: CASSLEPTSEQYF
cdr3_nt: TGTGCCAGCAGCTTGGAGCCTACTTCTGAGCAGTACTTC

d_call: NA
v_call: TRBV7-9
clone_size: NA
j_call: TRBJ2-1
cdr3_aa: CASSLSGDGITYNEQFF
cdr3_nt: TGTGCCAGCAGCTTAAGTGGAGACGGTATCACCTACAATGAGCAGTTCTTC

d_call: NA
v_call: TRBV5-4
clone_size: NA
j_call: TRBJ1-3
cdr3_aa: CASSARSESIGNTIYF
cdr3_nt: TGTGCCAGCAGCGCCCGGAGTGAATCAATAGGAAACACCATATATTTT

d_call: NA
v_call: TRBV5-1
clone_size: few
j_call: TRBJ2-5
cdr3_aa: CASSLVQETQYF
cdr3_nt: TGCGCCAGCAGCTTGGTACAAGAGACCCAGTACTTC